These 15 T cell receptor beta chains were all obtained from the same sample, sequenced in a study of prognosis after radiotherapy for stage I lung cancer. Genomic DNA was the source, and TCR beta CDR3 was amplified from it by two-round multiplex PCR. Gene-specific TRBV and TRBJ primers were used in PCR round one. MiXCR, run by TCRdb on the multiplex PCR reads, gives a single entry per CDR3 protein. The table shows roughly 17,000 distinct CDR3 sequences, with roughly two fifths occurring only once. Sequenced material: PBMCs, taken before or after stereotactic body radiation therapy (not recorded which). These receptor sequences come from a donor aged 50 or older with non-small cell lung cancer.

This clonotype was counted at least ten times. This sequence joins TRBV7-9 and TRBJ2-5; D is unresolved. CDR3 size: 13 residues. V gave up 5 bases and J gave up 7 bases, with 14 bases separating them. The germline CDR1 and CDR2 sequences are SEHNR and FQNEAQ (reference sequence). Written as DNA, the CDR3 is TGTGCCAGCAGCCCGAACCTTATTCGGACCCAGTACTTC. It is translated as CASSPNLIRTQYF.

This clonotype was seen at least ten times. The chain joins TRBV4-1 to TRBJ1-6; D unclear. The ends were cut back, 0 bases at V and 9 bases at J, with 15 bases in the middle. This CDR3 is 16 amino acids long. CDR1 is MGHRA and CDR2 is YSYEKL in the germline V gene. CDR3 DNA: TGCGCCAGCAGCCAAGATATCGGCAGCTCCCGTTCACCCCTCCACTTT. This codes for CASSQDIGSSRSPLHF.

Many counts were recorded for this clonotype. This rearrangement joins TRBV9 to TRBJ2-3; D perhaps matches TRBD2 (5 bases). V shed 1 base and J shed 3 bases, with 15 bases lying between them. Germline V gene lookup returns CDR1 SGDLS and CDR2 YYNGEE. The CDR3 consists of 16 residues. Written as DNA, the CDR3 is TGTGCCAGCAGCGTATCGTCGGGGTGGAGGACAGATACGCAGTATTTT. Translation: CASSVSSGWRTDTQYF.

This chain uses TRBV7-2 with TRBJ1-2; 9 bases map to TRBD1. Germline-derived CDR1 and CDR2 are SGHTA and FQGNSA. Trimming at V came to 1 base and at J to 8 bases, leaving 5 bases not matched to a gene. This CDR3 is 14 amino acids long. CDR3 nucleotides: TGTGCCAGCAGCTTAGGCTACAGGGGGCACGGCTACACCTTC. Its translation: CASSLGYRGHGYTF.

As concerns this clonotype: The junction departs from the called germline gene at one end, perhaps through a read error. CDR3 bases: TGTGCCAGCAGCTCACATAATGAGCATTTCTTC. Residues: CASSSHNEHFF. J is TRBJ2-1 and V is TRBV11-3; D call uncertain. The germline V gene encodes CDR1 SGHNT and CDR2 YENEEA. The CDR3 runs to 11 residues.

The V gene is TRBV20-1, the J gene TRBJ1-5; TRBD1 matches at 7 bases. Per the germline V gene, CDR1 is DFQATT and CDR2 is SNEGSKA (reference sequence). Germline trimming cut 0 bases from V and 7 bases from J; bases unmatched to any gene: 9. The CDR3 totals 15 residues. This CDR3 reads CSAREIQGIGQPQHF. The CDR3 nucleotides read TGCAGTGCTAGAGAAATACAGGGGATTGGGCAGCCCCAGCATTTT.

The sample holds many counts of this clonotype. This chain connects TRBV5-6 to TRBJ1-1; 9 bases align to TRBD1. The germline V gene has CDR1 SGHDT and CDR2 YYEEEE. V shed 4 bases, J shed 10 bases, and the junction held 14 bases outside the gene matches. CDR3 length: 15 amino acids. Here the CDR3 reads CASSQESGTGLVAFF. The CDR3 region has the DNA TGTGCCAGCAGCCAAGAATCCGGGACAGGGTTGGTAGCTTTCTTT.

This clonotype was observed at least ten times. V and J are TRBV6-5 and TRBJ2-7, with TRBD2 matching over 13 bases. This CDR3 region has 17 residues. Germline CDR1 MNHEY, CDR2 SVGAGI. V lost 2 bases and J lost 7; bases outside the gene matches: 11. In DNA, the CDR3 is TGTGCCAGCAGTTACATAGGGACTAGCGGGGCAACTTGGGAGCAGTACTTC. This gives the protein CASSYIGTSGATWEQYF.

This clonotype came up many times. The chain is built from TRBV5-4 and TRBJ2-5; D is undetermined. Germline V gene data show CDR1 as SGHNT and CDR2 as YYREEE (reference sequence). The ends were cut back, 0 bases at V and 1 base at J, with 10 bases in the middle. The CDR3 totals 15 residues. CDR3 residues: CASSLVGPLQETQYF. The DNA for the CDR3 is TGTGCCAGCAGCTTGGTCGGGCCACTCCAAGAGACCCAGTACTTC.

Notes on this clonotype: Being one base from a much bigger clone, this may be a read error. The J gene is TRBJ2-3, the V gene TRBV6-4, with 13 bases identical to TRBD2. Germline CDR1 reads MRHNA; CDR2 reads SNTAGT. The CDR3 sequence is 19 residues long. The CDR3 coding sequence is TGTGCCAGCAGTGCCTTTCCGGGACTAGCGGGGCTTGACACATATACGCAGTATTTT. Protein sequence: CASSAFPGLAGLDTYTQYF.

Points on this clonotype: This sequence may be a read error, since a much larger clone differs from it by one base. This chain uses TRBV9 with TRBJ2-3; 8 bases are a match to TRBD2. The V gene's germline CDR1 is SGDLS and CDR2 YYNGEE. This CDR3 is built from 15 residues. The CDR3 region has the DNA TGTGTCAGCAGCGCATCCGGGACTAGAGGCGATACGCAGTATTTT. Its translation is CVSSASGTRGDTQYF.

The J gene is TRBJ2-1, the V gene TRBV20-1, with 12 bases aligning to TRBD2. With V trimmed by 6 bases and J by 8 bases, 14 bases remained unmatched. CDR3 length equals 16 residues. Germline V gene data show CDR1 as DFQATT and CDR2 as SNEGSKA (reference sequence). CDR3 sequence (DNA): TGCAGTGCCAGGACTAGCGGGATGGGCCTTTTGGATGAGCAGTTCTTC. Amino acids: CSARTSGMGLLDEQFF.

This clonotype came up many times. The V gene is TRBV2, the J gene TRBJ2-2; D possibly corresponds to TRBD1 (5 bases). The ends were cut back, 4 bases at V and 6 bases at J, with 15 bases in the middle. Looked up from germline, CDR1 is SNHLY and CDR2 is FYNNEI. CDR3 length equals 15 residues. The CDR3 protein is CASSAFSGNAGELFF. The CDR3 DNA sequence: TGTGCCAGCAGTGCTTTTTCAGGGAATGCCGGGGAGCTGTTTTTT.

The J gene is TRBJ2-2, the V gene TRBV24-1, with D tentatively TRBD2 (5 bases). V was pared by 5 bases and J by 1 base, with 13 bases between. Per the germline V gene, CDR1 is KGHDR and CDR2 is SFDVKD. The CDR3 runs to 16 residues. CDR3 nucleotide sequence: TGTGCCACCAGTGTACGGGGAGACTGGAACACCGGGGAGCTGTTTTTT. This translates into CATSVRGDWNTGELFF.

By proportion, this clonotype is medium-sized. CDR3: CASSPADPYGYTF. For the CDR3, the DNA is TGCGCCAGCAGCCCGGCGGACCCATATGGCTACACCTTC. The V gene is TRBV5-1, the J gene TRBJ1-2; D call uncertain. V lost 4 bases to trimming and J lost 5 bases, with 12 bases between them. Looked up from germline, CDR1 is SGHRS and CDR2 is YFSETQ. This CDR3 region has 13 residues.